The TCR beta chain described here comes from a study of regulatory T cells in long-lasting Graves disease. V dropped 10 bases and J dropped 7 bases, with 23 bases sitting between them. Germline CDR1 and CDR2: MNHNS and SASEGT. CDR3 length equals 15 residues. Arm-PCR of CDR3 regions and iRepertoire HTBI primers were used to build TCR beta libraries. MiXCR, applied by TCRdb to the multiplex PCR reads, yields one record per CDR3 protein. The data contain 250,000 or so distinct CDR3 sequences, roughly a fifth of them singletons. This clonotype was counted ten times or more. The time point denotes: newly diagnosed GD, antithyroid drugs for less than 3 months. From PBMCs, RNA was extracted and then used to make the TCR library.

Sequencing was performed on peripheral blood mononuclear cells (PBMCs), taken at new diagnosis, from a patient treated with antithyroid drugs. The J gene is TRBJ1-5, the V gene TRBV6-1; possible D gene TRBD1, 5 bases. This TCR derives from a female donor with Graves disease. This CDR3 is CATRLGVVLLQPQHF. The CDR3 DNA is TGTGCCACACGGTTAGGGGTTGTGTTGCTACAGCCCCAGCATTTT.